This T cell receptor beta chain was identified in a study of untreated major depressive disorder. Controls scored 5 or less on a depressive symptom inventory and never had mood disorders. Using immunoSEQ multiplex PCR, the repertoire was profiled, and TCRdb retains in-frame clones only, with some absent. The sample has about 18,000 clones; about 83% are singletons. The receptor's source is a woman aged 25-40 years in good health. The sequenced sample consisted of CD4+ T cells from PBMCs.

CDR3 in DNA: TGTGCCAGCAGTGGGACTAGCGGAGAGAGGGTATACGAGCAGTACTTC. Translation: CASSGTSGERVYEQYF. The chain links TRBV25-1 to TRBJ2-7, with 10 bases fitting TRBD2. V lost 4 bases, J lost 4 bases, and 10 bases stayed unmatched. Germline V gives CDR1 MGHDK, CDR2 SYGVNS. The CDR3 is made up of 16 amino acids.